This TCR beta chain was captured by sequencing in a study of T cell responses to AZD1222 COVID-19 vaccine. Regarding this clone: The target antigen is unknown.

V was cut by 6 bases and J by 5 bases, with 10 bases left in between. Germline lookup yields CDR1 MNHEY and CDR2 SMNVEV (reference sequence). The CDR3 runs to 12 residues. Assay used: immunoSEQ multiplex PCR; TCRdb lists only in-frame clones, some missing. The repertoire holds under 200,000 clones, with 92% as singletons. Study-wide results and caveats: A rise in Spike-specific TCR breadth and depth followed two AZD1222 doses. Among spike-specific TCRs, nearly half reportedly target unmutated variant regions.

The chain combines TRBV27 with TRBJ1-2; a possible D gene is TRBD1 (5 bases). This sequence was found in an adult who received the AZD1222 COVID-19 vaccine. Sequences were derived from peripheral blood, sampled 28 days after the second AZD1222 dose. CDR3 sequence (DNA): TGTGCCAGCAGGGGGGGTTGGTATGGCTACACCTTC. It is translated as CASRGGWYGYTF.